This T cell receptor (beta chain) was sequenced for a study of T cell responses to AZD1222 COVID-19 vaccine. To note about this clone: Antigen unknown.

CDR1 is LGHDT and CDR2 is YNNKEL in the germline V gene (reference sequence). CDR3 length equals 13 residues. The V end lost 4 bases, the J end lost 2 bases, and 8 bases lay between the germline ends. The table came from immunoSEQ multiplex PCR; TCRdb's copy has only in-frame clones and leaves some out. Among around 180,000 clones listed, 90% were seen once. General study results and limits: Unmutated variant regions are reportedly targeted by nearly half of spike-specific TCRs.

The chain uses TRBV3-1 (or the pseudogene TRBV3-2) and TRBJ1-2; D is ambiguous. The sequencing here drew on peripheral blood, taken on day 0 of AZD1222 vaccination. This TCR came from an adult in good health. In DNA form, the CDR3 reads TGTGCCAGCAGCCTACGGCAGAACTATGGCTACACCTTC. Translated, it gives CASSLRQNYGYTF.